The subject of this entry is one TCR beta chain. Using immunoSEQ multiplex PCR, the repertoire was profiled, and TCRdb retains in-frame clones only, with some absent. The profile shows roughly 42,000 clones, about 91% of them singletons. This sample is drawn from a study of blood T cell repertoires in COVID-19. The wider study: T cells, B-cell-depleted T cells, or PBMCs supplied cDNA or gDNA.

CDR1 and CDR2 from the germline V gene are SGHVS and FQNEAQ. The V end lost 5 bases, the J end lost 4 bases, and 14 bases lay between the germline ends. The CDR3 consists of 14 residues. The chain couples TRBV7-8 to TRBJ1-2; no definite D call. The clonotype originates from a human donor in a cohort sampled during active COVID-19. Material: peripheral blood. This CDR3 reads CASSPRLEIYGYTF. CDR3 DNA: TGTGCCAGCAGCCCTCGTTTGGAGATCTATGGCTACACCTTC. Variable domain in full (rest from reference TRBV7-8 and TRBJ1-2): GAGVSQSPRYKVAKRGQDVALRCDPISGHVSLFWYQQALGQGPEFLTYFQNEAQLDKSGLPSDRFFAERPEGSVSTLKIQRTQQEDSAVYLCASSPRLEIYGYTFGSGTRLTVV.